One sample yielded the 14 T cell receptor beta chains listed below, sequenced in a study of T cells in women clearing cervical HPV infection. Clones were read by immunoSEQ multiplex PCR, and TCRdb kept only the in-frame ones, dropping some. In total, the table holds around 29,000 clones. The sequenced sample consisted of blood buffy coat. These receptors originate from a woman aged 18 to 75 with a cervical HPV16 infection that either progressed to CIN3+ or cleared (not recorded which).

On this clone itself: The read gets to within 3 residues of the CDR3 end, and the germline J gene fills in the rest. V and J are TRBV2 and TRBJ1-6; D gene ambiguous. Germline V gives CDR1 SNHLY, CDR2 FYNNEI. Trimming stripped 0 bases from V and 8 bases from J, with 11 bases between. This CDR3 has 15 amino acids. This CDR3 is CASSEARVSYSPLHF. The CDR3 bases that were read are TGTGCCAGCAGTGAAGCGCGCGTTTCGTATTCACCC.

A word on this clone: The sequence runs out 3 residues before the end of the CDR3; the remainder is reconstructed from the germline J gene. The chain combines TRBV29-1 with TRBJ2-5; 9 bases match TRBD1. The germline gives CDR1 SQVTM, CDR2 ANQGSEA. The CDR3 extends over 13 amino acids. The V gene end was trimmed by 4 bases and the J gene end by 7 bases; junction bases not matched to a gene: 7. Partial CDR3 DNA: TGCAGCGTTGCGACAGGGGGAGAGTTGACC. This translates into CSVATGGELT. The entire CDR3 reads CSVATGGELTQYF.

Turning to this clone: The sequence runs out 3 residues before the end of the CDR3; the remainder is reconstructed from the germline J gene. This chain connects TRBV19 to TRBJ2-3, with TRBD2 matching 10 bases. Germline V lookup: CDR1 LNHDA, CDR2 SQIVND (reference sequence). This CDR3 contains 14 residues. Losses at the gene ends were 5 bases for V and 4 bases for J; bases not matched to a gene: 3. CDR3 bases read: TGTGCCAGTAGTCCTCTAGCGGGAGCAGATACG. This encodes CASSPLAGADT. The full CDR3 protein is CASSPLAGADTQYF.

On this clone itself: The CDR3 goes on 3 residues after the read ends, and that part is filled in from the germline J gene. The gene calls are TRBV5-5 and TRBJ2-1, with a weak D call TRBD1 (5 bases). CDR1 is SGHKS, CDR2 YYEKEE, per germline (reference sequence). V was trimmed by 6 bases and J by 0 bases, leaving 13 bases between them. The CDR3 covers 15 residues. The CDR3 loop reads CASTERTLSYNEQFF. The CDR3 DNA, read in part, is TGTGCCAGCACCGAACGGACACTCTCCTACAATGAG.

Incomplete CDR3 DNA: TGCGCCAGCAAGGAGGGGACTAAAAACACCGGGGAG. Its translation: CASKEGTKNTGE. The whole CDR3 region reads CASKEGTKNTGELFF. The chain couples TRBV10-2 to TRBJ2-2, with TRBD2 matching 7 bases. The read finishes 3 residues shy of the CDR3 end, and the germline J gene is used to complete it. Germline V lookup: CDR1 WSHSY, CDR2 SAAADI. The CDR3 covers 15 residues. The J segment lost 2 bases and the V segment lost 7 bases, leaving 7 bases of the junction unmatched.

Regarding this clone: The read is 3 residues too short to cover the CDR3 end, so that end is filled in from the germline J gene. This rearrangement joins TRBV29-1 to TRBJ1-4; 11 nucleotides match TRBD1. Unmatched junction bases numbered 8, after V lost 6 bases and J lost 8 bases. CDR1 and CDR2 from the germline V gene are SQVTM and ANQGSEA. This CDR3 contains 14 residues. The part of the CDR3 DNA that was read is TGCAGCGTATCCGGGACAGGGGGGAGCGAAAAA. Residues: CSVSGTGGSEK. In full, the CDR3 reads CSVSGTGGSEKLFF.

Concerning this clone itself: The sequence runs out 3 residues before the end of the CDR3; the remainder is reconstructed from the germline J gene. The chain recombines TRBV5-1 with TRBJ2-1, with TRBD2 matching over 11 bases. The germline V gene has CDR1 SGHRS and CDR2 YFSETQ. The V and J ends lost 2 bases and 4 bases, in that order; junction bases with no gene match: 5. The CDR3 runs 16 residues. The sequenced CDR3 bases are TGCGCCAGCAGCTTCGGACTAGCGGGCGAATACAATGAG. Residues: CASSFGLAGEYNE. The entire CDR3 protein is CASSFGLAGEYNEQFF.

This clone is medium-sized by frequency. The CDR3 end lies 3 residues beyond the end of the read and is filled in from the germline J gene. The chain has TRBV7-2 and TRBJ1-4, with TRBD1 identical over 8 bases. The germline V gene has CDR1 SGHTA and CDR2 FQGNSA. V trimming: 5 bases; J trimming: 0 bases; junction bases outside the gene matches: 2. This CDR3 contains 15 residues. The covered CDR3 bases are TGTGCCAGCAGCCCGGACAGGGCAACTAATGAAAAA. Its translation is CASSPDRATNEK. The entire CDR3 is CASSPDRATNEKLFF.

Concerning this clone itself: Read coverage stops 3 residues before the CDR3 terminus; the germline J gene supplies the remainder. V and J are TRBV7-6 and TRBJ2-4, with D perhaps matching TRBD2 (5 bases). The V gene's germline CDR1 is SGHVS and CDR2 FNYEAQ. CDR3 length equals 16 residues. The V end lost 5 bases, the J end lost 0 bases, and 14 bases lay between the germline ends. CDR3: CASSALPGLAKNIQYF. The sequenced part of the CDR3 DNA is TGTGCCAGCAGCGCCTTACCCGGACTAGCCAAAAACATT.

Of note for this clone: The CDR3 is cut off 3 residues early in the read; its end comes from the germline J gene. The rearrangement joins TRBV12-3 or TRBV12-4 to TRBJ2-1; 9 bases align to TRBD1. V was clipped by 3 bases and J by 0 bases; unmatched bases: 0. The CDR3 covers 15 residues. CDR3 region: CASSLDRGSYNEQFF. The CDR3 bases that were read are TGTGCCAGCAGTTTGGACAGGGGCTCCTACAATGAG.

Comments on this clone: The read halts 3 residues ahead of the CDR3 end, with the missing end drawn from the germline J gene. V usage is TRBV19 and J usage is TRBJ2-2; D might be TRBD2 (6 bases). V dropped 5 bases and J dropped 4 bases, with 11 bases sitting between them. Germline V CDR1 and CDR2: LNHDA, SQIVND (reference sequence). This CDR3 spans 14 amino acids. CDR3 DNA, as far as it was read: TGTGCCAGTAGTTCCCAGCGGGCCACCGGGGAG. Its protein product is CASSSQRATGE. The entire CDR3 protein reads CASSSQRATGELFF.

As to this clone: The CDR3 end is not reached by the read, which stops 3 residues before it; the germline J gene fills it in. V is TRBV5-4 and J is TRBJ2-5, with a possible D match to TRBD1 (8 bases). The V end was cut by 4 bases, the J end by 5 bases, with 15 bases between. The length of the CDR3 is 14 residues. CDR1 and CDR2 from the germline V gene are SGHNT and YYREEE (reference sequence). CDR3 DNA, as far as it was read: TGTGCCAGCAGCCGAGGACAGGGAGGGGAGACC. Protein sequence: CASSRGQGGET. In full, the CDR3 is CASSRGQGGETQYF. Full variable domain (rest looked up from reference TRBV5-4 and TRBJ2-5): ETGVTQSPTHLIKTRGQQVTLRCSSQSGHNTVSWYQQALGQGPQFIFQYYREEENGRGNFPPRFSGLQFPNYSSELNVNALELDDSALYLCASSRGQGGETQYFGPGTRLLVL.

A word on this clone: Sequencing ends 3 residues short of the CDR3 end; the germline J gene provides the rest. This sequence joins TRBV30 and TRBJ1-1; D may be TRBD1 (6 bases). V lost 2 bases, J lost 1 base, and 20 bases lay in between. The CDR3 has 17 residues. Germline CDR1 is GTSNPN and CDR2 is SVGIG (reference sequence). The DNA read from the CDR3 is TGTGCCTGGAGTACTGGGACATCCCCGATTGGGAACACTGAA. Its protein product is CAWSTGTSPIGNTE. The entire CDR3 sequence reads CAWSTGTSPIGNTEAFF.

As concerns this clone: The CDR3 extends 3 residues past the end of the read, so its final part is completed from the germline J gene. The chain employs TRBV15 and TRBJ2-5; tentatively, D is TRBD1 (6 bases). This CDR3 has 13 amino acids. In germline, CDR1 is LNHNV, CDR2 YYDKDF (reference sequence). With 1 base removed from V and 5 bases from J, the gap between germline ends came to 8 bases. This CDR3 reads CATSRVGGETQYF. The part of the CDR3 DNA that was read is TGTGCCACCAGCAGAGTTGGGGGCGAGACC.